A single sample is the source of the 21 T cell receptor beta chains below, sequenced in a study of kidney transplant recipient with SARS-CoV-2 infection. From the reads, TCRdb called clonotypes with MiXCR, one entry per CDR3 protein. Here the sample spans 200,000 to 250,000 distinct CDR3 sequences, around 30% being singletons. Sequences were derived from a blood sample, sampled at baseline and around day 110 from a kidney transplant recipient. These receptors originate from a young adult male patient who had COVID-19 and was a kidney transplant recipient. A share of the T cells may be of graft donor origin.

This clonotype was seen ten or more times. The rearrangement uses TRBV28 and TRBJ2-3; 9 bases line up with TRBD2. Losses at the gene ends were 3 bases for V and 2 bases for J; bases not matched to a gene: 6. The CDR3 length is 16 residues. Germline assignment: CDR1 MDHEN and CDR2 SYDVKM. The CDR3 spells CASSFGLAGPTDTQYF. CDR3 bases: TGTGCCAGCAGTTTTGGCCTAGCGGGACCCACAGATACGCAGTATTTT.

Concerning this clonotype itself: One end of the junction is discordant with germline, which a read error may explain. The chain recombines TRBV19 with TRBJ2-1, with D tentatively TRBD2 (6 bases). Per germline, CDR1 LNHDA and CDR2 SQIVND (reference sequence). This CDR3 contains 15 residues. CDR3 in DNA: TGTACCAGTAGTATAGTGCGGGAACTGTACAATGAGCAGTTCTTC. This sequence encodes CTSSIVRELYNEQFF.

The J gene is TRBJ2-1, the V gene TRBV5-8, with 7 nucleotides matching TRBD2. Germline CDR1 SGHTS, CDR2 YDEGEE. This CDR3 contains 17 residues. Losses at the gene ends were 1 base for V and 9 bases for J; bases not matched to a gene: 16. In DNA form, the CDR3 reads TGTGCCAGCAGCTTGATTTCGCCACTAGCGTACTCTCTTGAGCAGTTCTTC. It specifies CASSLISPLAYSLEQFF.

The sample holds many counts of this clonotype. J is TRBJ2-2 and V is TRBV19; D is unresolved. This CDR3 is 13 amino acids long. Trimming shortened V by 3 bases and J by 4 bases, and 6 bases separated the two germline ends. Germline V CDR1 and CDR2: LNHDA, SQIVND (reference sequence). This CDR3 is CASSIWVTGELFF. CDR3 DNA sequence: TGTGCCAGTAGTATTTGGGTCACCGGGGAGCTGTTTTTT.

The rearrangement links TRBV10-1 to TRBJ1-4, with 8 bases identical to TRBD1. From germline, CDR1 is WNHNN and CDR2 SYGVQD (reference sequence). The CDR3 loop spans 19 amino acids. V lost 2 bases to trimming and J lost 4 bases; unmatched junction nucleotides: 15. The CDR3 DNA reads as TGCGCCAGCAGTGAGCGACGGGAGACTCAGGGGGCCTTTAATGAAAAACTGTTTTTT. Amino acid sequence: CASSERRETQGAFNEKLFF.

Of note for this clonotype: One base away lies a much larger clone, so this may be a sequencing read error. The chain carries TRBV19 and TRBJ1-2; a weak D match, TRBD1 (5 bases). The germline CDR1 and CDR2 sequences are LNHDA and SQIVND (reference sequence). CDR3 length: 17 residues. This CDR3 reads CASSCGWTNRKTYGYAF. In DNA, the CDR3 is TGTGCCAGTAGTTGTGGTTGGACAAATCGAAAGACCTATGGCTACGCCTTC.

Remarks on this clonotype: Just one base apart from a much larger clone, this may be a read error. The chain is built from TRBV3-1 and TRBJ1-1; D call uncertain. CDR3 length: 13 residues. Germline-derived CDR1 and CDR2 are LGHDT and YNNKEL (reference sequence). CDR3: CASSPLQATEVFF. The CDR3 DNA is TGTGCCAGCAGCCCGCTTCAGGCGACTGAAGTTTTCTTT. The full variable domain, with the rest looked up from reference TRBV3-1 and TRBJ1-1, is DTAVSQTPKYLVTQMGNDKSIKCEQNLGHDTMYWYKQDSKKFLKIMFSYNNKELIINETVPNRFSPKSPDKAHLNLHINSLELGDSAVYFCASSPLQATEVFFGQGTRLTVV.

This clonotype was seen repeatedly, ten times or more. This chain connects TRBV5-8 to TRBJ1-2; unclear D gene. V gave up 7 bases and J gave up 4 bases, with 23 bases separating them. Per germline, CDR1 SGHTS and CDR2 YDEGEE. The CDR3 is 16 amino acids. CDR3 loop: CASCRIHPRKTYGYTF. CDR3 coding DNA: TGTGCCAGCTGTCGTATTCATCCACGAAAGACCTATGGCTACACCTTC.

Of note for this clonotype: A single base separates this from a much larger clone, so it may be a read error. The chain links TRBV6-5 to TRBJ1-2, with D maybe TRBD1 (5 bases). The CDR3 runs 17 residues. V lost 5 bases and J 7 bases, leaving 26 bases between the germline ends. CDR1 is MNHEY and CDR2 is SVGAGI in the germline V gene. The CDR3 region is CASSRLGECRKTCGYTF. Here the CDR3 DNA reads TGTGCCAGCAGTAGATTGGGGGAATGTAGAAAGACCTGTGGCTACACCTTC.

This clonotype occurred many times. It is unclear where the CDR3 begins or ends on the DNA, so no DNA is shown, and the CDR3 is as TCRdb lists it. The V and J genes are TRBV7-5 and TRBJ1-2. TRBV7-5 is tagged as a pseudogene. With termini counted, the CDR3 has 19 amino acids. Here the CDR3 reads CISVPEAKYEVGKTYGYTF.

This clonotype was counted ten times or more. The chain uses TRBV4-3 and TRBJ1-2; D gene uncertain. The V end was cut by 5 bases, the J end by 4 bases, with 23 bases between. The germline CDR1 and CDR2 sequences are LGHNA and YSLEER. The CDR3 covers 17 residues. The CDR3 protein is CASSRISGRRKTYGYTF. Here the CDR3 DNA reads TGCGCCAGCAGCAGGATATCAGGACGTCGAAAGACCTATGGCTACACCTTC.

Details on this clonotype: An end of the junction differs from the germline gene, which may be a read error. The genes are TRBV2 and TRBJ2-7; D assignment may be TRBD1 or TRBD2 (5 bases each). Germline CDR1 reads SNHLY; CDR2 reads FYNNEI. This CDR3 spans 13 amino acids. CDR3 coding DNA: TGTGCCAGCAGTGAATGGGGGAAGGACGAGCAGCACTTC. It encodes CASSEWGKDEQHF.

At least ten counts were recorded for this clonotype. This chain links TRBV24-1 with TRBJ1-5; D is unresolved. V was shortened by 3 bases and J by 0 bases, with 8 bases between the two germline ends. Germline CDR1 KGHDR, CDR2 SFDVKD. This CDR3 is 15 amino acids long. The CDR3: CATSDPPPSNQPQHF. The DNA of the CDR3 is TGTGCCACCAGTGATCCGCCACCTAGCAATCAGCCCCAGCATTTT.

The V and J genes are TRBV3-1 and TRBJ2-2; D call uncertain. Trimming cost V 5 bases and J 5 bases, with 24 bases left between them. Germline V CDR1 and CDR2: LGHDT, YNNKEL (reference sequence). This CDR3 spans 18 amino acids. For the CDR3, the DNA is TGTGCCAGCAGCGTCAGTCGTCCCATTTCAGGCTTGACCGGGGAGCTGTTTTTT. It encodes CASSVSRPISGLTGELFF.

This clonotype occurred many times. The gene calls are TRBV20-1 and TRBJ1-1, with D hard to call. Germline V gives CDR1 DFQATT, CDR2 SNEGSKA (reference sequence). V was cut by 4 bases and J by 1 base, with 4 bases left in between. This CDR3 has 11 amino acids. This CDR3 reads CSAIKNTEAFF. The CDR3 DNA reads as TGCAGTGCTATAAAGAACACTGAAGCTTTCTTT.

This clonotype has a count of ten or more. The chain uses TRBV6-5 and TRBJ1-1; D gene ambiguous. CDR1 MNHEY and CDR2 SVGAGI come from the germline V gene. This CDR3 has 15 amino acids. Trimming removed 5 bases at V and 1 base at J, with 14 bases between. The CDR3 is CASSEGILGNTEAFF. The DNA of the CDR3 is TGTGCCAGCAGTGAGGGTATCCTCGGGAACACTGAAGCTTTCTTT.

This clonotype was seen repeatedly, ten times or more. The chain employs TRBV5-5 and TRBJ1-2, with unresolved D. CDR1 and CDR2 (germline): SGHKS, YYEKEE (reference sequence). The CDR3 covers 16 residues. V shed 7 bases and J shed 4 bases, with 23 bases lying between them. CDR3 protein: CASRSYVSRKTYGYTF. CDR3 in DNA: TGTGCCAGCCGATCCTATGTCTCGCGAAAGACCTATGGCTACACCTTC.

Notes on this clonotype: This may arise from a read error, as a much more abundant clone is one base away. The CDR3 sequence: CASSLADRGRSDYGYTF. The CDR3 nucleotides are TGTGCCAGCAGCTTAGCGGACAGGGGGCGTTCAGACTATGGCTACACCTTC. This sequence joins TRBV11-1 and TRBJ1-2, with TRBD1 matching over 11 bases. CDR1 is SGHAT and CDR2 is FQDESV in the germline V gene (reference sequence). The CDR3 consists of 17 residues. J was trimmed by 3 bases and V by 0 bases; bases with no gene match: 6.

The chain couples TRBV13 to TRBJ2-6; D perhaps matches TRBD1 (6 bases). The CDR3 length is 18 residues. V was cut by 5 bases and J by 5 bases, with 22 bases left in between. CDR1 is PRHDT, CDR2 FYEKMQ, per germline (reference sequence). CDR3 protein: CASSIGQLSTSRANVLTF. The CDR3 DNA is TGTGCCAGCAGCATTGGACAGCTGAGTACAAGTCGGGCCAACGTCCTGACTTTC.

On this clonotype itself: A much larger clone sits a single nucleotide away, making a read error possible. The CDR3 DNA is TGTGCCAGCGGCCACGCCTGGGGTGGCACTGAAGCTTTCTTT. Protein product: CASGHAWGGTEAFF. The chain couples TRBV28 to TRBJ1-1; D gene uncertain. Germline V CDR1 and CDR2: MDHEN, SYDVKM. The V and J ends lost 8 bases and 4 bases respectively, with 17 bases between them. CDR3 length equals 14 residues.

This clonotype came up once. The missing conserved phenylalanine or tryptophan at the end of this CDR3 makes a read error likely. Because the CDR3's place on the DNA is in doubt, the DNA is left out and the CDR3 is given as listed by TCRdb. V and J are TRBV12-3 or TRBV12-4 and TRBJ1-2. The CDR3 extends over 17 residues, inclusive of both ends. The CDR3 region is CASSHSTTAGKTYGYAL.